This TCR beta chain was found in a study of T cells in Graves' hyperthyroidism and ophthalmopathy. Uncontrolled infection, other autoimmune disease, pregnancy and lactation each barred patients from inclusion. TCR beta CDR3 sequences were amplified from RNA transcripts. The TCR CDR3 first-round RT-PCR relied on the HTBI primer set. TCRdb reprocessed the multiplex PCR reads with MiXCR, giving one entry per CDR3 protein. This table holds around 660,000 distinct CDR3 sequences, 45% found once. Whole-study results and caveats: Most clonotypes that expanded in the thyroid above 0.001 also showed up in blood. Stable hyperthyroidism was separated from ophthalmopathy by a model based on 13 V-J features. Prediction of ophthalmopathy progression came a median about 6 months pre-onset.

On this clonotype itself: As yet, its antigen is unknown.

The CDR3 sequence is 14 residues long. Germline V gene data show CDR1 as ENHRY and CDR2 as SYGVKD. The V end was cut by 0 bases, the J end by 3 bases, with 8 bases between. Sequenced input: peripheral blood or thyroid tissue (not recorded which). The TCR comes from an adult man with Graves' disease, either hyperthyroidism or ophthalmopathy (not recorded which). The rearrangement uses TRBV10-3 and TRBJ2-5; maybe TRBD1 (6 bases). CDR3 loop: CAISESKGEETQYF. The CDR3 nucleotides are TGTGCCATCAGTGAGTCGAAGGGGGAAGAGACCCAGTACTTC.